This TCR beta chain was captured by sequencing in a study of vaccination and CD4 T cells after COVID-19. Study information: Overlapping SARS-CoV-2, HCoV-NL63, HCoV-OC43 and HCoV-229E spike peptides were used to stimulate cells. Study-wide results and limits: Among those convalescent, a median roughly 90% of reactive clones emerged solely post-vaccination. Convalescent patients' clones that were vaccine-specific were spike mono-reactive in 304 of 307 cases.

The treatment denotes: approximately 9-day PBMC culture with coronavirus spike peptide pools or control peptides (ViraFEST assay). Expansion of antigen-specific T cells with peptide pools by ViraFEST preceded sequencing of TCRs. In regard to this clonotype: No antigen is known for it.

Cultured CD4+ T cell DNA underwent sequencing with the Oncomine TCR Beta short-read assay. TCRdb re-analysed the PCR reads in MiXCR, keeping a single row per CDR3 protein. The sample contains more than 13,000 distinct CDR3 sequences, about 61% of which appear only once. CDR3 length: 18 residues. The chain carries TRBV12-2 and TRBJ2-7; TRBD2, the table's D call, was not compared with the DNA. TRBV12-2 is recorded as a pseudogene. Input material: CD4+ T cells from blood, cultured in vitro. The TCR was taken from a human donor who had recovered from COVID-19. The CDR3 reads CASRSLGKQRRGPYEQYF. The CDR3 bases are TGTGCAAGTCGCTCCCTAGGGAAACAGAGGAGGGGTCCCTACGAGCAGTACTTC.